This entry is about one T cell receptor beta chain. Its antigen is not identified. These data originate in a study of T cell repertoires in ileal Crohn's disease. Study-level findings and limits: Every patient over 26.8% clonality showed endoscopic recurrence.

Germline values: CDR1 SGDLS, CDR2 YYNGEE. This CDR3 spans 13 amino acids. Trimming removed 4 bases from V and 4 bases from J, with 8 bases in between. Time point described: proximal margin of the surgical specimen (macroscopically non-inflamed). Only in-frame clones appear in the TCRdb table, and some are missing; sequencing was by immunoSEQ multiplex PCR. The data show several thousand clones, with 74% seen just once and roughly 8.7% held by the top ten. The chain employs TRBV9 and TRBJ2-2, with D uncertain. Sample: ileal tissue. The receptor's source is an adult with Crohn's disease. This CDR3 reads CASSPPGTGELFF. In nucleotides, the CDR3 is TGTGCCAGCAGCCCTCCCGGCACCGGGGAGCTGTTTTTT.